This T cell receptor beta chain was found in a study of cytomegalovirus exposure and HLA in healthy donors (dated by TCRdb to the late 2010s). Study-wide context: According to an earlier analysis of a few hundred of the donors, about 179 million T cells yielded over 100 million unique TCR beta sequences and less than 300 Gb of sequence data. An early release that covered about 640 HLA-typed donors contained about 300 gigabases of sequencing data and 85 million to 100 million unique TCR sequences. The genetic ancestry cluster associated with self-reported Caucasian donors included about 84% of the 300 to 450 genotyped donors. The study aimed to test whether cataloging public T cell receptors could reveal signatures of past pathogen exposure. The T cell repertoires of 666 subjects were profiled by immunosequencing and related to cytomegalovirus serostatus. In addition to the first cohort of about 650 subjects, a separate validation cohort of 120 different subjects was used. To predict cytomegalovirus infection status, the study brought together high-throughput TCR immunosequencing, statistical association of individual TCRs with disease status, and machine learning. In a later analysis, previously published TCR beta repertoires from 500 to 750 donors were re-analyzed and high-resolution HLA genotyping was added so that TCR occurrence patterns could be studied. Rather than drawing on any new phenotypic data, the later analysis identified candidate immune exposures from TCR beta sequences and the way those sequences occurred across donors. An earlier analysis of 587 of the donors used high-throughput TCR beta sequencing to judge whether each TCR beta V gene segment behaved as functional or pseudogenic. Donor age, sex, ethnicity and CMV serostatus were collected together with the repertoire data. A later genetic analysis used genome-wide SNP genotypes for 398 of the 666 donors, treating that subset as a discovery cohort. Every repertoire in the discovery cohort had been generated on one and the same sequencing platform. Both class I and class II loci were covered by HLA typing, at four-digit resolution. Typing coverage varied by locus: roughly 629-640 donors for A, B, C, DRB1 and DQB1; 500 to 550 for DQA1; over 600 for DPA1; under 490 for DPB1. Several DR-DQ haplotypes were handled as single units for association and clustering because linkage in the cohort was strong. Across 398 genotyped donors of the cohort, an average of roughly 250,000 unique TCR beta nucleotide sequences per donor were sequenced, and 15% to 20% of those sequences were non-productive. General study outcomes and caveats: The authors suggested that the approach could potentially be generalized to other disease states and immunological phenotypes. For the cohort, immune exposure information was limited to CMV serostatus. Because some donors lacked HLA typing at each locus, the association tests relied only on the typed subset. The earlier analysis of 587 of the donors excluded over 15 rarely observed V segments, including chromosome 9 orphons, because counts were too low. A further reported finding was that TCR beta sequences accurately predicted the HLA-A and HLA-B alleles for most subjects in the first cohort. Roughly uniform sequencing depth across donors was assumed in presence/absence analyses, although this assumption may not hold. Most TCR sequences were seen in very few donors, while some public TCRs were found in many individuals. V-gene and J-gene trimming of TCR beta chains was associated with a missense DCLRE1C variant in a later genetic analysis, and the association was replicated in an independent cohort. In a later genetic analysis, fewer N-insertions in productive TCRs were reported among donors in an Asian-associated ancestry cluster than the roughly 710-donor mean. The 87-base-pair reads could not distinguish some IMGT-functional V segments, including TRBV6-2 and TRBV6-3, so those segments were excluded. A cluster of highly shared sequence variants was judged likely to represent a technical artifact of the sequencing pipeline. According to a later analysis, most CMV-associated TCR beta chains appeared to be HLA-restricted, and the HLA associations seemed to be driven largely by CMV exposure. Specific HLA alleles were associated with more than 15,000 TCR beta sequences at a false discovery rate of 0.05 in a later analysis. In vitro tests confirmed that a few of the cytomegalovirus-associated TCR beta chains recognize cytomegalovirus antigens. A later analysis found that HLA-associated TCR beta chains were more clonally expanded and had lower generation probabilities than equally common non-associated chains. Strong co-occurrence of HLA alleles, especially DR and DQ, made assigning TCR associations to individual alleles difficult. In both the original and validation cohorts, the classifier was reported to diagnose cytomegalovirus status with high specificity and sensitivity. Correlated functional status among segregating V segments might be attributable to linkage disequilibrium, but an unknown experimental factor could not be ruled out. In this cohort, only TCR beta chains were sequenced, and detectable features were limited by the absence of alpha or paired-chain data. A total of roughly 160 TCR beta chains were listed by the study as associated with cytomegalovirus. In a later analysis, TCR association rates were found to vary across HLA loci, with the most associated TCRs seen for DRB1 alleles and the fewest for HLA-C alleles. In an earlier analysis of approximately 600 of the donors, most TCR beta V segments were observed in productive rearrangements about 87% or about 30% of the time, broadly matching IMGT annotations. In a later analysis, several top co-occurrence clusters were reported to appear linked to parvovirus B19, influenza, CMV and Epstein-Barr virus.

The cohort consisted of some 730 healthy bone marrow donors. At the time of sampling, all cohort members were nominally healthy, though unrecorded immune exposures were likely present. The donor was CMV seronegative and was included in the group of hundreds of seronegative cohort members. Each donor provided a peripheral blood sample, and peripheral blood mononuclear cells were used for TCR beta sequencing. The Qiagen DNeasy Blood Extraction Kit was used to extract genomic DNA from the blood cell samples. The library was generated by the immunoSEQ multiplex PCR assay. For the multiplex PCR, a mixture combining 60 forward primers for TCR Vbeta segments and 13 reverse primers for TCR Jbeta segments was used. The CDR3 region of rearranged TCR beta genes was amplified from genomic DNA with a multiplex PCR assay. The Illumina HiSeq System was used to sequence the amplified TCR beta libraries as 87-base-pair reads. As for the authors' bioinformatics: A later analysis tallied tens of millions of unique TCR beta chains across the approximately 670 repertoires, and some 10 million of those chains were shared by two or more donors. To remove PCR and sequencing errors, raw reads were error-corrected and collapsed into unique sequences using a nearest-neighbor algorithm that merged closely related sequences. Alignment of CDR3 sequences to IMGT reference sequences was used to assign V, D and J gene segments. For a sequence to be retained, a match of at least six nucleotides to both a V gene segment and a J gene segment was required. Rearrangements were classified as productive when the CDR3 lacked stop codons and remained in frame with V and J, and all other rearrangements were classified as non-productive. Following IMGT convention, CDR3 was defined as the stretch from the second conserved V-encoded cysteine up to the conserved J-encoded phenylalanine. In an earlier analysis of 500 to 650 of the donors, sequences lacking an unambiguous match to a single V gene segment were excluded. In an earlier analysis of 587 of the donors, V segments were called functional above 56.7% productive rearrangements and were called segregating when the between-donor standard deviation exceeded 5%. A statistical classification framework was developed to diagnose cytomegalovirus status using the catalog of TCR beta chain sequences. In a later analysis, V and J genes were assigned by comparing TCR nucleotide sequences against IMGT/GENE-DB human TR gene sequences. In a later analysis, CDR3 sequences and most-parsimonious VDJ recombination scenarios were assigned using the TCRdist pipeline. In a later analysis, each TCR beta chain was defined by its CDR3 amino acid sequence together with its V-gene family, and reads lacking a unique V-gene family were excluded. In a later analysis, fewer than 600 highly shared, low-generation-probability nucleotide sequences were removed to address suspected cross-contamination and a sequencing artifact. A later analysis calculated a clonal expansion index for each public chain from normalized within-repertoire ranks of inferred template counts. In a later analysis, generation probabilities were computed with a VDJ recombination model fitted to out-of-frame rearrangements, and the resulting probabilities were checked against IGoR. Hypergeometric tests were used in a later analysis to score TCR-TCR, TCR-HLA and TCR-CMV co-occurrence, with a repertoire-size bias correction applied to the TCR pairs. To estimate false discovery rates, a later analysis permuted the HLA or CMV assignments 20 times. In a later analysis, co-occurring TCRs were grouped using DBSCAN, with TCRdist sequence similarity added in when clustering inside HLA-allele-positive subsets. Repertoires with fewer than 30,000 or more than 120,000 public chains, plus five repertoires with anomalous nucleotide sharing, were excluded from co-occurrence clustering. This immuneACCESS table, as held by TCRdb, lists in-frame sequences with V and J called but not all clones. Of the missing ones, under half trace to an unresolved V gene in checked studies; the others have no known cause. The V and J calls and clone size are taken from that table; D and trimming were inferred from the DNA. This sample lists 200,000 or so clones; approximately 80% were detected once. In total, the top ten clones hold 3.8% of the sample.

Concerning this clone itself: It has no known antigen specificity. The input lacks base qualities; no much larger clone sits a single base away.

In the germline V gene, CDR1 corresponds to SNHLY and CDR2 to FYNNEI. The CDR3 numbers 13 residues from cysteine through phenylalanine. Solely the CDR3 DNA is kept, with 39 bases framed from the first base. Material: PBMCs. The V and J segments used are TRBV2 and TRBJ2-5; 7 nucleotides in the junction match TRBD1. The closer fit of TRBJ2-7 to the DNA end suggests the J call may be wrong. The receptor comes from a male donor in good health and CMV-seronegative. The CDR3: CASHRDRTYEQYF. The DNA is TGTGCCAGCCATCGGGACAGAACCTACGAGCAGTACTTC.